A selection of T cell receptor beta chains follows, all from one sample in a study of OX40 agonist ivuxolimab in advanced cancers. The method was immunoSEQ multiplex PCR; TCRdb's version includes in-frame clones alone and lacks a portion of them. The data contain about 67,000 clones, around 84% of them singletons. Source: CD4+ or CD8+ T cells sorted from blood, taken in a trial of the OX40 agonist ivuxolimab. The origin of the receptors is an adult with an advanced solid tumor such as melanoma, head and neck, liver or kidney cancer. Both conserved end residues are trimmed from each CDR3. D genes are given only for firm matches.

TRBV18,TRBJ2-5,NA,ASSRAAAGGTQY
TRBV2,TRBJ2-5,NA,ASSERGGWETQY
TRBV19,TRBJ1-1,NA,ASSTMTARNTEAF
TRBV5-8,TRBJ2-2,NA,ASRGRRTGELF
TRBV7-2,TRBJ1-5,NA,ASCRLLGQPQH
TRBV2,TRBJ2-1,NA,ASNQEGEQF
TRBV5-4,TRBJ2-7,TRBD1,ASSLALGTGTGEQY
TRBV7-9,TRBJ2-3,NA,ASSLFGFRGRILPDTQY
TRBV4-1,TRBJ2-5,TRBD2,ASSLERGGAEETQY
TRBV6-6,TRBJ2-5,NA,ASSRTGGGAQTQY
TRBV4-3,TRBJ1-2,TRBD1,ASSQGTGDGYT
TRBV7-6,TRBJ2-5,NA,ASSPDPLLQETQY
TRBV7-3,TRBJ1-6,NA,ASSYPGRPHPYNSPLH
TRBV28,TRBJ1-4,NA,ASSLASGRFPEKLF
TRBV7-9,TRBJ1-2,NA,ASSLDRAGSRT
TRBV19,TRBJ2-1,NA,ASSSQAEQF
TRBV11-2,TRBJ1-6,TRBD1,ASSSHFMGDRDRSSPLH
TRBV6-6,TRBJ2-3,NA,ASSRGGPQDTQY
TRBV7-6,TRBJ1-1,NA,ASSSGRMNTEAF
TRBV10-3,TRBJ2-7,TRBD1,AISTPPGQGTYEQY
TRBV2,TRBJ1-5,TRBD1,ASSEDRGRWASQPQH
TRBV14,TRBJ1-5,NA,ASSQSSGNQPQH
TRBV14,TRBJ2-2,NA,ASSQVQANTGELF
TRBV5-6,TRBJ1-1,NA,ASSFSRGVNAITEAF
TRBV10-3,TRBJ1-2,TRBD1,AISDRQGAFGYT
TRBV11-2,TRBJ2-3,TRBD2,ASSTSGGPDTQY
TRBV5-5,TRBJ1-1,TRBD1,ASSLAGTALHEAF
TRBV5-1,TRBJ2-3,TRBD1,ASSTPGQGGFTDTQY
TRBV18,TRBJ2-1,NA,ASSPGNLNEQF
TRBV6-6,TRBJ2-7,NA,ASESSGDYEQY
TRBV14,TRBJ2-3,NA,ASSPGGPHY